This T cell receptor beta chain was recovered during a study of beta chain features in type 1 diabetes. Across the whole study: Sorted cell examination encompassed under 130 million cells across all samples.

cDNA synthesis used the whole RNA isolate, giving expressed TCRB sequences. Data came from immunoSEQ multiplex PCR; TCRdb stores just in-frame clones and leaves some out. The sample has hundreds of thousands of clones; roughly an eighth are singletons. Study results and limitations: Within each of all four CD4+ subsets, Type 1 diabetes patients had TCRB CDR3s that were moderately but significantly shorter. More deletions and fewer insertions at VDJ junctions were seen in type 1 diabetes patients.

Remarks on this clone: Its target is unknown.

CDR3 length: 11 residues. V lost 8 bases and J 0 bases, leaving 6 bases between the germline ends. The germline CDR1 and CDR2 sequences are SQVTM and ANQGSEA. The chain carries TRBV29-1 and TRBJ2-3; D call uncertain. Sample: naive CD4+ T cells from blood. The clonotype was recovered from a man younger than 35 with type 1 diabetes. CDR3 sequence: CSLGSTDTQYF. As DNA, the CDR3 is TGCAGCCTCGGTAGCACAGATACGCAGTATTTT.